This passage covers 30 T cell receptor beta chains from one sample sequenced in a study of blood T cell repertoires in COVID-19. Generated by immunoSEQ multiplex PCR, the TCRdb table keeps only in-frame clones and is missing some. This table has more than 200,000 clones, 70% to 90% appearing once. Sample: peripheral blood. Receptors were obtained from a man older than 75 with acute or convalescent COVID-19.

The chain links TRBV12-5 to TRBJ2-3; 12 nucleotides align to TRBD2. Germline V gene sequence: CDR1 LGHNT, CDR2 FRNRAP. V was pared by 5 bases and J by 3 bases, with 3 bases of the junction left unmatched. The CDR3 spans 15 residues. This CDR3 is CASGRGTSGTDTQYF. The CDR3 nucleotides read TGTGCTAGTGGTAGAGGGACTAGCGGGACAGATACGCAGTATTTT.

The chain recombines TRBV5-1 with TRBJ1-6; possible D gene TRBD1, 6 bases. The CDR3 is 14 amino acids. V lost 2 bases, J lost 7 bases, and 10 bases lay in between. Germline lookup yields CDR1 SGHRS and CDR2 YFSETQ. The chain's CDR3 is CASSFGQSNSPLHF. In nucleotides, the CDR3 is TGCGCCAGCAGCTTCGGACAGTCAAATTCACCCCTCCACTTT.

Here the CDR3 reads CASSPEYSSGVLTF. CDR3 in DNA: TGTGCCAGTAGTCCCGAGTATAGTAGCGGCGTCCTGACTTTC. V is TRBV19 and J is TRBJ2-6, with D possibly matching TRBD2 (6 bases). The CDR3 totals 14 residues. Trimming pared 5 bases from V and 12 bases from J, leaving 17 bases between. Germline loops: CDR1 LNHDA, CDR2 SQIVND (reference sequence).

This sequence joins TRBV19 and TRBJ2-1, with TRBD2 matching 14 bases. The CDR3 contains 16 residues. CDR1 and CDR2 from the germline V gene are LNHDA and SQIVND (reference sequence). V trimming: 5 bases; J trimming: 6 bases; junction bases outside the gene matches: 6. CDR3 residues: CASSYGGLAGANEQFF. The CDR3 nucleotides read TGTGCCAGTAGTTACGGGGGACTAGCGGGAGCCAATGAGCAGTTCTTC.

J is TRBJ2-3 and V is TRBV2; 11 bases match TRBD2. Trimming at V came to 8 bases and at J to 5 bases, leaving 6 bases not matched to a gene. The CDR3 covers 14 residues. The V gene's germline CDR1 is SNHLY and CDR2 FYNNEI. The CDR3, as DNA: TGTGCCAGCGGCGGGACTAGCGGACTAGATACGCAGTATTTT. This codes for CASGGTSGLDTQYF.

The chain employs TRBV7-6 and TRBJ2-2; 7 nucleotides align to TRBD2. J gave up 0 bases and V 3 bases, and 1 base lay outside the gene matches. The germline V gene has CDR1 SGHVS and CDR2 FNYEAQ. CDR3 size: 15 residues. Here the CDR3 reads CASSLGLPNTGELFF. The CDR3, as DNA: TGTGCCAGCAGCTTGGGACTACCGAACACCGGGGAGCTGTTTTTT.

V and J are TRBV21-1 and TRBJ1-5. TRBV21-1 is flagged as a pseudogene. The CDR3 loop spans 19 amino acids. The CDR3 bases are TGTGCCAGCAGCAAAGCGTCGAAGAGGCCGGGAGGCTCTAATCAGCCCCAGCATTTT. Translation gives CASSKASKRPGGSNQPQHF.

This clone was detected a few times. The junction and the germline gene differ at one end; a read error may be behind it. This chain's CDR3 is CASSQTGTSGETQYF. Written as DNA, the CDR3 is TGTGCTAGCAGCCAAACCGGGACTAGCGGTGAGACCCAGTACTTC. The V gene is TRBV7-7, the J gene TRBJ2-5; TRBD2 matches at 11 bases. The germline CDR1 and CDR2 sequences are SSHAT and FNYEAQ (reference sequence). The CDR3 is 15 amino acids.

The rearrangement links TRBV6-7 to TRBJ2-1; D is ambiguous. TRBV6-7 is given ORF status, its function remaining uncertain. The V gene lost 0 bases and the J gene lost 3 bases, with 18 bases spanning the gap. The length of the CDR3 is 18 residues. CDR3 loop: CASSYSNPPTPYYNEQFF. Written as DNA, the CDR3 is TGTGCCAGCAGTTACTCCAATCCTCCTACCCCATACTACAATGAGCAGTTCTTC.

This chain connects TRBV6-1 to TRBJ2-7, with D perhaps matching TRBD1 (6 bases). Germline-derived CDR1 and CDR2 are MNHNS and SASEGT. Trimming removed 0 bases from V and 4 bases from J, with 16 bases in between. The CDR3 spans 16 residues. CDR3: CASSEALVGQMYEQYV. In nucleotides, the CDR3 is TGTGCCAGCAGTGAAGCGCTGGTCGGACAGATGTACGAGCAGTACGTC.

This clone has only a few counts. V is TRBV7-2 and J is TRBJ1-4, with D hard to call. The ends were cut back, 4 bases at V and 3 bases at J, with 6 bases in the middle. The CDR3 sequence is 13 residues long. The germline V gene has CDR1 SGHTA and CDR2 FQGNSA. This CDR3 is CASSSFPNEKLFF. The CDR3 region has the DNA TGTGCCAGCAGCTCCTTTCCTAATGAAAAACTGTTTTTT. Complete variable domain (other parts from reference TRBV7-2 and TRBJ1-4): GAGVSQSPSNKVTEKGKDVELRCDPISGHTALYWYRQSLGQGLEFLIYFQGNSAPDKSGLPSDRFSAERTGGSVSTLTIQRTQQEDSAVYLCASSSFPNEKLFFGSGTQLSVL.

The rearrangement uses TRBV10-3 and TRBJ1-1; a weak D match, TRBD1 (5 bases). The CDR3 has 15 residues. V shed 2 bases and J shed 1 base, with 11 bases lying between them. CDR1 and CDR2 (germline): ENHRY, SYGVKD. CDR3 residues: CAISEGQGKNTEAFF. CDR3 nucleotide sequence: TGTGCCATCAGTGAGGGCCAGGGTAAGAACACTGAAGCTTTCTTT.

This chain's CDR3 is CSVYSGSYTF. CDR3 nucleotides: TGCAGCGTTTACTCCGGTAGCTACACCTTC. The J gene is TRBJ1-2, the V gene TRBV29-1; D unclear. V gave up 5 bases and J gave up 9 bases, with 10 bases separating them. The CDR3 spans 10 residues. Germline V gene lookup returns CDR1 SQVTM and CDR2 ANQGSEA.

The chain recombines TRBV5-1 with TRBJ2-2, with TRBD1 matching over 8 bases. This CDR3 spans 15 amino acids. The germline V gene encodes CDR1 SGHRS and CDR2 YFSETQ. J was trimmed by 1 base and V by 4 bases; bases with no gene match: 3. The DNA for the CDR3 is TGCGCCAGCAGCCACGGGACAGGGAACACCGGGGAGCTGTTTTTT. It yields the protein CASSHGTGNTGELFF.

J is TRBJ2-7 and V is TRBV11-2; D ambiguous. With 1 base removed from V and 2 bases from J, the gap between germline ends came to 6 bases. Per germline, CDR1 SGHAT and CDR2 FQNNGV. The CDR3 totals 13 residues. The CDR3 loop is CASSLGPTYEQYV. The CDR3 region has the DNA TGTGCCAGCAGCTTAGGTCCTACCTACGAGCAGTACGTC.

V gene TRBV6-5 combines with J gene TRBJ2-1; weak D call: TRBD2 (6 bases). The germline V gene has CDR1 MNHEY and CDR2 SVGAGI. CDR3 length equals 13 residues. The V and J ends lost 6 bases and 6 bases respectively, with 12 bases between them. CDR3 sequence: CASREGGTNEQFF. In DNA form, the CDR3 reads TGTGCCAGCAGGGAGGGCGGGACCAATGAGCAGTTCTTC.

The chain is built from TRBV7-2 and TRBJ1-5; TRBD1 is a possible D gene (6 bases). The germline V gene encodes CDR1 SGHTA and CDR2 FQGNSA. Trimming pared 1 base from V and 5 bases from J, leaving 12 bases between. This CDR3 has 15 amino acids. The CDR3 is CASSLDARGHQPQHF. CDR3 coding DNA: TGTGCCAGCAGCTTAGATGCCAGGGGTCATCAGCCCCAGCATTTT. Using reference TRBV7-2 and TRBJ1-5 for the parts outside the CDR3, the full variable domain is GAGVSQSPSNKVTEKGKDVELRCDPISGHTALYWYRQSLGQGLEFLIYFQGNSAPDKSGLPSDRFSAERTGGSVSTLTIQRTQQEDSAVYLCASSLDARGHQPQHFGDGTRLSIL.

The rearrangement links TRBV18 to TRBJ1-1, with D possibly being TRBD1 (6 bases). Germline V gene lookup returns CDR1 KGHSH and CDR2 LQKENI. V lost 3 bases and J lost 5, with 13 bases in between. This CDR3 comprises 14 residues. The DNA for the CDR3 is TGTGCCAGCTCACCCGACAGGAGATTTACTGAAGCTTTCTTT. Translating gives CASSPDRRFTEAFF.

The CDR3 loop is CASRGQAYEQYF. DNA for the CDR3: TGTGCCAGCAGAGGACAGGCCTACGAGCAGTACTTC. The chain employs TRBV2 and TRBJ2-7; TRBD1 matches at 7 bases. CDR1 SNHLY and CDR2 FYNNEI come from the germline V gene. Trimming cost V 6 bases and J 2 bases; bases outside gene matches: 1. The CDR3 covers 12 residues.

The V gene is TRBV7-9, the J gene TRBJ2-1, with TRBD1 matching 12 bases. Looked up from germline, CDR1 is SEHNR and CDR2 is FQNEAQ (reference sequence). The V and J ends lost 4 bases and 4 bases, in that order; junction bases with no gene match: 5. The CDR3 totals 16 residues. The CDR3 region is CASSWGQGARYNEQFF. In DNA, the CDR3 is TGTGCCAGCAGCTGGGGACAGGGGGCGCGTTACAATGAGCAGTTCTTC.

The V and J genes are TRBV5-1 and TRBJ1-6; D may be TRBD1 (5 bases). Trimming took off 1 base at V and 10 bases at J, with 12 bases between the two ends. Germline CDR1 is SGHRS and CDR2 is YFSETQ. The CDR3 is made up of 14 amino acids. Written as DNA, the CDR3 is TGCGCCAGCAGCTTGAGTGGACAACCGTCACCCCTCCACTTT. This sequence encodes CASSLSGQPSPLHF.

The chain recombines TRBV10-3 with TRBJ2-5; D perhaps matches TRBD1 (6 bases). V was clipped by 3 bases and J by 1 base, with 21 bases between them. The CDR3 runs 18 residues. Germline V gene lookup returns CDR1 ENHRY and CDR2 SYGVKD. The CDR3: CAISDPYPGTSLQETQYF. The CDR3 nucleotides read TGTGCCATCAGTGACCCGTACCCCGGGACATCGCTCCAAGAGACCCAGTACTTC.

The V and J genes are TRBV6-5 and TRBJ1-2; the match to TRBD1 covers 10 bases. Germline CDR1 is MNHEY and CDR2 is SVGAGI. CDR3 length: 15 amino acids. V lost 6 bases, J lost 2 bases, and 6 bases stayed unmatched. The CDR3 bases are TGTGCCAGCAGAAAAGGGGACAGGGGAAACTATGGCTACACCTTC. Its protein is CASRKGDRGNYGYTF.

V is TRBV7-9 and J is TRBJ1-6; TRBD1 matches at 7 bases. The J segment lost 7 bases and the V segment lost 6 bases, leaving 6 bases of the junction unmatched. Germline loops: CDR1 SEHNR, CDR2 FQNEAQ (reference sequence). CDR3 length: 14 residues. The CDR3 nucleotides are TGTGCCAGCAGTCCCGGGACAGTAAATTCACCCCTCCACTTT. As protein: CASSPGTVNSPLHF.

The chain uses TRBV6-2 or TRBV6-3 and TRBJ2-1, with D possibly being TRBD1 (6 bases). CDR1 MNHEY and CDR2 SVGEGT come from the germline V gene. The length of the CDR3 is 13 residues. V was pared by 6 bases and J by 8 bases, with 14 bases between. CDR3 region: CASSRQGYDEQFF. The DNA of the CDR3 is TGTGCCAGCAGCCGGCAGGGGTACGATGAGCAGTTCTTC.

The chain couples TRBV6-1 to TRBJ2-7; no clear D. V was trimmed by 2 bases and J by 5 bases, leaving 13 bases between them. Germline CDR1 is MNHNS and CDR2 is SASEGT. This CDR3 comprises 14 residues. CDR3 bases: TGTGCCAGCAGTGAAACGCTAGTCACTCACGAGCAGTACTTC. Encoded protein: CASSETLVTHEQYF.

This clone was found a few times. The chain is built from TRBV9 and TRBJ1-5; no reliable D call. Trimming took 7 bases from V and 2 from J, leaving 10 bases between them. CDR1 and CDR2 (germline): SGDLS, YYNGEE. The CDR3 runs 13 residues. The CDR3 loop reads CASSVSGNQPQHF. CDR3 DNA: TGTGCCAGCTCTGTTTCGGGCAATCAGCCCCAGCATTTT.

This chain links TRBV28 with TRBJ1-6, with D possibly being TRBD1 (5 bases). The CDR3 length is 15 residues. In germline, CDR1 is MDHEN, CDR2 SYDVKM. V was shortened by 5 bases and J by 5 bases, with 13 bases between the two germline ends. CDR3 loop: CASSPWTPNNSPLHF. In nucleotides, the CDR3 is TGTGCCAGCAGTCCCTGGACACCGAATAATTCACCCCTCCACTTT.

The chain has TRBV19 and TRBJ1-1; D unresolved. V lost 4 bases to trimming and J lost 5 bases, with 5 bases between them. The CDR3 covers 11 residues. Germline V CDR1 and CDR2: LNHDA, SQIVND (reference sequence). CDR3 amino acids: CASSTGTEAFF. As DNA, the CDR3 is TGTGCCAGTAGTACGGGGACTGAAGCTTTCTTT. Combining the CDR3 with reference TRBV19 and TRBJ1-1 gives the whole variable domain DGGITQSPKYLFRKEGQNVTLSCEQNLNHDAMYWYRQDPGQGLRLIYYSQIVNDFQKGDIAEGYSVSREKKESFPLTVTSAQKNPTAFYLCASSTGTEAFFGQGTRLTVV.

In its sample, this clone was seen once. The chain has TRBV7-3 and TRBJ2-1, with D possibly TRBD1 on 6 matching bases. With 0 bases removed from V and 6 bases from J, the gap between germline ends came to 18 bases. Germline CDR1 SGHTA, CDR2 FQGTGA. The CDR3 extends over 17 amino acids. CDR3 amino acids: CASSLTATTGTRNEQFF. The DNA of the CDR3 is TGTGCCAGCAGCTTAACTGCAACGACGGGGACACGCAATGAGCAGTTCTTC.